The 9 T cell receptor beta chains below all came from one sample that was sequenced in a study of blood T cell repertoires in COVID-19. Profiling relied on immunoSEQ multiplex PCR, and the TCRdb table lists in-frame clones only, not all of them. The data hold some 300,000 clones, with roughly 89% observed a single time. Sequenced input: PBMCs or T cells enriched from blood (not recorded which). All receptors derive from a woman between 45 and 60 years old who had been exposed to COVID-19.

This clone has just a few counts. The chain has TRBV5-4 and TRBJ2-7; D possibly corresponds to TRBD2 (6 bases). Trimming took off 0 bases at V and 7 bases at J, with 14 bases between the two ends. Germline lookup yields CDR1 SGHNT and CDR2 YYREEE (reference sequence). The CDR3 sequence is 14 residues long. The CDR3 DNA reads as TGTGCCAGCAGCTTGGTGGGGGGATTAGGTGAGCAGTACTTC. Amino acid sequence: CASSLVGGLGEQYF. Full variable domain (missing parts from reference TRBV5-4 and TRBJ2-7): ETGVTQSPTHLIKTRGQQVTLRCSSQSGHNTVSWYQQALGQGPQFIFQYYREEENGRGNFPPRFSGLQFPNYSSELNVNALELDDSALYLCASSLVGGLGEQYFGPGTRLTVT.

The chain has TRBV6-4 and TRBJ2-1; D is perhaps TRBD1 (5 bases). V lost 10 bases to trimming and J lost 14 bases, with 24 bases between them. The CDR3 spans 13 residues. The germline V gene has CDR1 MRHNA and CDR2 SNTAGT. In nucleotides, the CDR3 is TGTGCCAAATTTAACCGGATCCACAAGGGGAAGTTCTTC. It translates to CAKFNRIHKGKFF.

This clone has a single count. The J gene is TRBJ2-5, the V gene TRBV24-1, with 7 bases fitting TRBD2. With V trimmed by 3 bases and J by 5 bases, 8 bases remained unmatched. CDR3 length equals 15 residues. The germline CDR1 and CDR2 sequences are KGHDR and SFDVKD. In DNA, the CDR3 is TGTGCCACCAGTGATCCGTACGAGGGAGGGGAGACCCAGTACTTC. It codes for CATSDPYEGGETQYF.

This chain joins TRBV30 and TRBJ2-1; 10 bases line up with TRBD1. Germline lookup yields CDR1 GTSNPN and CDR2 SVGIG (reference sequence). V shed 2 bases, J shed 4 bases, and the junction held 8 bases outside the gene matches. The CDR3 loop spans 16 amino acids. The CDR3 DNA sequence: TGTGCCTGGAGTCGACAGGGGGCCCCTCCTTACAATGAGCAGTTCTTC. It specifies CAWSRQGAPPYNEQFF.

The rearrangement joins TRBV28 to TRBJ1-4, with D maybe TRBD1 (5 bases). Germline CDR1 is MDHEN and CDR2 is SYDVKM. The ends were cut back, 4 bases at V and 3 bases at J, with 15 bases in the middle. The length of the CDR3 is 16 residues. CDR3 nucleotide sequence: TGTGCCAGCAGTTGGGCGTGGGGGAGGGCTAATGAAAAACTGTTTTTT. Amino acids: CASSWAWGRANEKLFF.

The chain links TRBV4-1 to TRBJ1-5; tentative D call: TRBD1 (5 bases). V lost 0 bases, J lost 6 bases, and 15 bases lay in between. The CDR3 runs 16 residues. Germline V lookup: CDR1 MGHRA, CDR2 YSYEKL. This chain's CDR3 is CASSQEGQGSSQPQHF. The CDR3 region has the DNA TGCGCCAGCAGCCAAGAGGGCCAGGGCTCGTCTCAGCCCCAGCATTTT.

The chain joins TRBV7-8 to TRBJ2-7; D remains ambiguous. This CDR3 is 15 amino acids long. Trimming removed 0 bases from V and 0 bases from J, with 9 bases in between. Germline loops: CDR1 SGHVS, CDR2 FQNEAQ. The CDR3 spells CASSLAAGFSYEQYF. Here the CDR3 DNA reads TGTGCCAGCAGCTTAGCGGCCGGGTTCTCCTACGAGCAGTACTTC.

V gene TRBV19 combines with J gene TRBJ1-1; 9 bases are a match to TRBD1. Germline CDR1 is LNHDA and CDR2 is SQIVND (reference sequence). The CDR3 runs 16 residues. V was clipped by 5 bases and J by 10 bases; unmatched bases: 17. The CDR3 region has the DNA TGTGCCAGTAGTTCTTCCGGGACAGGGATATTAGTCGGAGCTTTCTTT. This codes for CASSSSGTGILVGAFF.

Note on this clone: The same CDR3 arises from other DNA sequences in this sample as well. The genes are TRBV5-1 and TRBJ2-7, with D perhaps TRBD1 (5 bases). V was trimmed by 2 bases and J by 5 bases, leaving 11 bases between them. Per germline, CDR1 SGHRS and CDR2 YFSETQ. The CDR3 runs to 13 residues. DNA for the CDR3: TGCGCCAGCAGCTTAGGCCAGGGCGACGAGCAGTACTTC. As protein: CASSLGQGDEQYF.